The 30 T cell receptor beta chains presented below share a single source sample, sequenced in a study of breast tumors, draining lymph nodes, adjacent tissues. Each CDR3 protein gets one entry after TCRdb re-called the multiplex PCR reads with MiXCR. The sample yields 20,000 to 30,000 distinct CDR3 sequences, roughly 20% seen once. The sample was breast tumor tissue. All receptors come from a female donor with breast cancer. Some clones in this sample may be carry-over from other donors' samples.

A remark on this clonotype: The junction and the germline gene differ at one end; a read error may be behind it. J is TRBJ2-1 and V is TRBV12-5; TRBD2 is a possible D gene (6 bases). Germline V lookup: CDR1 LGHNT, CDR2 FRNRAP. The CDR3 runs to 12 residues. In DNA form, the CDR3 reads TGTGCTAGTGGTTCGGGAGATAATGAGCAGCTCTTC. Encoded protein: CASGSGDNEQLF.

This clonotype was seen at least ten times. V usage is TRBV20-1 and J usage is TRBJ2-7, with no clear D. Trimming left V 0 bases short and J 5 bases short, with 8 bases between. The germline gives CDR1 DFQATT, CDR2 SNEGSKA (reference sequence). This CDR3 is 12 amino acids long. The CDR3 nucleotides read TGCAGTGCTAGAGATCTATGGAACGAGCAGTACTTC. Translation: CSARDLWNEQYF.

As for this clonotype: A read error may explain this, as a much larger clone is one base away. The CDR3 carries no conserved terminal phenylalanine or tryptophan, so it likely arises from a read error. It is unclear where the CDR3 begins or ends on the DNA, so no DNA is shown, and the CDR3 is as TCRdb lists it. CDR3 amino acids: CASSEQKQETRYL. The genes are TRBV6-1 and TRBJ2-5. The CDR3 is 13 amino acids long, termini counted. Per the germline V gene, CDR1 is MNHNS and CDR2 is SASEGT.

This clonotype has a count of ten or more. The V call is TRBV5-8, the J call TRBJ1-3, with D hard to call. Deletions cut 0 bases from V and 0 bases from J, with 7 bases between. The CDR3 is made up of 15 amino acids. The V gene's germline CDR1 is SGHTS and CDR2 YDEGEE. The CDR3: CASSLATASGNTIYF. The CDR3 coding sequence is TGTGCCAGCAGCTTGGCAACTGCCTCTGGAAACACCATATATTTT.

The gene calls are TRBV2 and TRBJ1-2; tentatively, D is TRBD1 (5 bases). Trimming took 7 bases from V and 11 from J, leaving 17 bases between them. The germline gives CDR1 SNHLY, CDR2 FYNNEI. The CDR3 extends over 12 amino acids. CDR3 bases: TGTGCCAGCACCCAGGGATACTGTGGTTACACCTTC. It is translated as CASTQGYCGYTF.

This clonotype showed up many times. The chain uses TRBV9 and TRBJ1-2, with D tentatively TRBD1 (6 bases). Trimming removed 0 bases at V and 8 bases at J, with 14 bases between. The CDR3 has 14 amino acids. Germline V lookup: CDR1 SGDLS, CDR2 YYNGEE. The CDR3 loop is CASSVDGAGEGYTF. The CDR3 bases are TGTGCCAGCAGCGTAGATGGAGCAGGGGAAGGCTACACCTTC.

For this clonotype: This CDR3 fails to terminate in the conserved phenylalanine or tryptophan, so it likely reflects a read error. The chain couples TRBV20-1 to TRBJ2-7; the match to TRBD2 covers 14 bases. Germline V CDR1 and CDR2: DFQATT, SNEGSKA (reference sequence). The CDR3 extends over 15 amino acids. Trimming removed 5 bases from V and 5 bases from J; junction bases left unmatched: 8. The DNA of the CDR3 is TGCAGTGCTGGAGGGACTAGCGGGAGAGTCCACGAGCAGTACTGC. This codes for CSAGGTSGRVHEQYC.

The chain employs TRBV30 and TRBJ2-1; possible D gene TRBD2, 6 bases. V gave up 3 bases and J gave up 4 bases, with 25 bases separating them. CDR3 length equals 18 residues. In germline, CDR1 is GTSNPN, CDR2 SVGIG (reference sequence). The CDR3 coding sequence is TGTGCCTGGAGCGTTGATATCCAGGCGTCTAGCGCTTACAATGAGCAGTTCTTC. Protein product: CAWSVDIQASSAYNEQFF.

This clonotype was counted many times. CDR3 in DNA: TGTGCCAGCAGCCAACTACGCTTCCAAGAGACCCAGTACTTC. This gives the protein CASSQLRFQETQYF. The chain combines TRBV3-1 with TRBJ2-5; D gene unclear. Trimming pared 2 bases from V and 1 base from J, leaving 8 bases between. Germline CDR1 LGHDT, CDR2 YNNKEL (reference sequence). The CDR3 runs to 14 residues.

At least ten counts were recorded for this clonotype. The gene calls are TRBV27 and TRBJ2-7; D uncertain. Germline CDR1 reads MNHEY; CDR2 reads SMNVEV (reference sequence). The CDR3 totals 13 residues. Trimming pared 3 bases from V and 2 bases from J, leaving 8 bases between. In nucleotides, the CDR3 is TGTGCCAGCAGTTTCAGCCGTACCTACGAGCAGTACTTC. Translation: CASSFSRTYEQYF.

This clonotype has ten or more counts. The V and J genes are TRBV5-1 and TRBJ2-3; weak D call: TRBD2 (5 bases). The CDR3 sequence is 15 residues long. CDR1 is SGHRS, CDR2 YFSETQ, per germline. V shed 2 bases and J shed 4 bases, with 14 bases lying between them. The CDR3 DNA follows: TGCGCCAGCAGCTTAGCTTCCGGGGTTTCAGATACGCAGTATTTT. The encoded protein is CASSLASGVSDTQYF. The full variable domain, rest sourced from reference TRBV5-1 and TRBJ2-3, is KAGVTQTPRYLIKTRGQQVTLSCSPISGHRSVSWYQQTPGQGLQFLFEYFSETQRNKGNFPGRFSGRQFSNSRSEMNVSTLELGDSALYLCASSLASGVSDTQYFGPGTRLTVL.

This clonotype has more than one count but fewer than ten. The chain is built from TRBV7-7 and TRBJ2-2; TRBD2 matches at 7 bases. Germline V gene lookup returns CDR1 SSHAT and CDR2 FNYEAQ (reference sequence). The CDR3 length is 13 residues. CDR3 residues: CASGLAGTGELFF. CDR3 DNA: TGTGCTAGCGGCTTAGCGGGCACCGGGGAGCTGTTTTTT. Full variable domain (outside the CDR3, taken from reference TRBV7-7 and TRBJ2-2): GAGVSQSPRYKVTKRGQDVTLRCDPISSHATLYWYQQALGQGPEFLTYFNYEAQPDKSGLPSDRFSAERPEGSISTLTIQRTEQRDSAMYRCASGLAGTGELFFGEGSRLTVL.

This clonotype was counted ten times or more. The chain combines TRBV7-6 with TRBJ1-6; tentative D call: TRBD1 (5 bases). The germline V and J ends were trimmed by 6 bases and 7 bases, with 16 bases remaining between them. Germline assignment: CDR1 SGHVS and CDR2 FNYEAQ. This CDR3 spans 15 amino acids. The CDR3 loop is CASSLRGLGNSPLHF. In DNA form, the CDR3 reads TGTGCCAGCAGTCTAAGGGGATTAGGGAATTCACCCCTCCACTTT.

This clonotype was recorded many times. CDR3 region: CASSYYSGRAGEQFF. The CDR3 nucleotides read TGTGCCAGCAGTTACTATAGCGGGAGGGCCGGTGAGCAGTTCTTC. The rearrangement uses TRBV6-2 or TRBV6-3 and TRBJ2-1; 11 bases agree with TRBD2. J was trimmed by 9 bases and V by 1 base; bases with no gene match: 5. Germline V gene lookup returns CDR1 MNHEY and CDR2 SVGEGT. The CDR3 is 15 amino acids.

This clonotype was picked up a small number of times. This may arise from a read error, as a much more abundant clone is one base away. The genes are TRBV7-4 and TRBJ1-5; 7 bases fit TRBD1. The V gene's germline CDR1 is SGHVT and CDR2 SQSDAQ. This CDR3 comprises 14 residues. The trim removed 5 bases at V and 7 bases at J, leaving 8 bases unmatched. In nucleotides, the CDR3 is TGTGCCAGCAGCATCGGACAGGTGTGCCAGCCCCAGCATTTT. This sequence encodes CASSIGQVCQPQHF.

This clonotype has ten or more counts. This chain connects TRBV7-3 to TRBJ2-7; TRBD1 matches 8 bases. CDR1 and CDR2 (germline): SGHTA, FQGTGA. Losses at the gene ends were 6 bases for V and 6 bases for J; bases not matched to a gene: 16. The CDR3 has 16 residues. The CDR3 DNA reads TGTGCCAGCAGACTACCTCGACAGGGGTGTAGATCCGAGCAGTACTTC. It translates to CASRLPRQGCRSEQYF.

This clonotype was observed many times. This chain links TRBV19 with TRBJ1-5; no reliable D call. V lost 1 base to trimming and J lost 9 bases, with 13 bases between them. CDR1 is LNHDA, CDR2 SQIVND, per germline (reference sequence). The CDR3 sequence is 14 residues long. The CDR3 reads CASSIGPTAGPQHF. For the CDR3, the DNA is TGTGCCAGTAGTATAGGGCCTACCGCGGGGCCCCAGCATTTT.

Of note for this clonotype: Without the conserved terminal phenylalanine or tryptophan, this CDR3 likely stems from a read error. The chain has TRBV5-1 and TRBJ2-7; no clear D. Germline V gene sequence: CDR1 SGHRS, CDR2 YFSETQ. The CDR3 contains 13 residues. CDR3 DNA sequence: TGTGCCAGCAGCTTGGCCGGGCCCTACGAGCAGTACTCC. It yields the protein CASSLAGPYEQYS.

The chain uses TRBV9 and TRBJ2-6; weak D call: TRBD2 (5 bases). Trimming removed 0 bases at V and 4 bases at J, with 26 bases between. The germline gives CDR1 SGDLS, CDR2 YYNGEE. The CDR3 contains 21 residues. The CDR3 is CASSVVVLPLGSAGGANVLTF. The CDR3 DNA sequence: TGTGCCAGCAGCGTAGTCGTGCTGCCCCTGGGGAGTGCAGGCGGGGCCAACGTCCTGACTTTC. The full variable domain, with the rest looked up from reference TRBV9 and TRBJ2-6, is DSGVTQTPKHLITATGQRVTLRCSPRSGDLSVYWYQQSLDQGLQFLIQYYNGEERAKGNILERFSAQQFPDLHSELNLSSLELGDSALYFCASSVVVLPLGSAGGANVLTFGAGSRLTVL.

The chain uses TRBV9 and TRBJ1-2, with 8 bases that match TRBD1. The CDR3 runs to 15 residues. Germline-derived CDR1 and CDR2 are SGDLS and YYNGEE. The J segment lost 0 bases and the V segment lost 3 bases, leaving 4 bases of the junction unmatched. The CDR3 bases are TGTGCCAGCAGCGGTTGGACAGGGACTAACTATGGCTACACCTTC. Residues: CASSGWTGTNYGYTF.

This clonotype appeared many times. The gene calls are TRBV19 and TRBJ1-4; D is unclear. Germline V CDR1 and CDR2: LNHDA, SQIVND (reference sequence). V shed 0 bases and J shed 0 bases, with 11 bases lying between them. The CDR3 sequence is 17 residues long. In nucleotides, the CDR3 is TGTGCCAGTAGTATAGATCCATACATACCAACTAATGAAAAACTGTTTTTT. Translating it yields CASSIDPYIPTNEKLFF.

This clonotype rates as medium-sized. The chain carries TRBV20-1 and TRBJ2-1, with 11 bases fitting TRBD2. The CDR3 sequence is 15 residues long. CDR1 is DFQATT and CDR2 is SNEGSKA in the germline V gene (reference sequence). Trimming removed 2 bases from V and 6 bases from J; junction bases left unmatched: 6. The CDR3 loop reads CSARPLAGGTNEQFF. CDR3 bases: TGCAGTGCTAGACCCTTAGCGGGAGGGACCAATGAGCAGTTCTTC.

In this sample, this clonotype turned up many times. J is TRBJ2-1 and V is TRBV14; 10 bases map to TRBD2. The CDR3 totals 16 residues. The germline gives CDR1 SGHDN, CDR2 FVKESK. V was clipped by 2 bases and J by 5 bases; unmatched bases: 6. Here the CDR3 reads CASSQILSGRNNEQFF. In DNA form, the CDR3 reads TGTGCCAGCAGCCAAATCCTTAGCGGGAGGAACAATGAGCAGTTCTTC.

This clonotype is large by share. The CDR3, as DNA: TGCGCCAGCAGCTTTTTTTGGGTACAGGGAACCTATGGCTACACCTTC. This sequence encodes CASSFFWVQGTYGYTF. This rearrangement joins TRBV5-1 to TRBJ1-2, with a possible D match to TRBD1 (6 bases). V was cut by 2 bases and J by 4 bases, with 18 bases left in between. CDR3 length equals 16 residues. Per germline, CDR1 SGHRS and CDR2 YFSETQ.

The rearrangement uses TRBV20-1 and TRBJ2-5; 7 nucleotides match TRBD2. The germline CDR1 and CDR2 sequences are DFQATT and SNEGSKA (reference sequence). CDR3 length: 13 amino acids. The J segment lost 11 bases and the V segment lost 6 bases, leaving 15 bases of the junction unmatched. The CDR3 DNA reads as TGCAGTGCCAAGTTGCGGGAGAACGGTGAGCAGTACTTC. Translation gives CSAKLRENGEQYF.

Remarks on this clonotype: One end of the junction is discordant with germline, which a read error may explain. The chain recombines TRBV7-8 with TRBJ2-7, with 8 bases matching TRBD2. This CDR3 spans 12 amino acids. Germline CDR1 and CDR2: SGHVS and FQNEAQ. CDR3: CASPRGGFELYF. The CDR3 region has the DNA TGTGCCAGCCCCCGCGGGGGGTTCGAGCTGTACTTC.

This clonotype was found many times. Written as DNA, the CDR3 is TGTGCCAGCAGTACACGGGCCCAATCTAATTCACCCCTCCACTTT. It encodes CASSTRAQSNSPLHF. The rearrangement joins TRBV6-5 to TRBJ1-6; D gene uncertain. Germline loops: CDR1 MNHEY, CDR2 SVGAGI. The V end lost 5 bases, the J end lost 6 bases, and 14 bases lay between the germline ends. The CDR3 covers 15 residues.

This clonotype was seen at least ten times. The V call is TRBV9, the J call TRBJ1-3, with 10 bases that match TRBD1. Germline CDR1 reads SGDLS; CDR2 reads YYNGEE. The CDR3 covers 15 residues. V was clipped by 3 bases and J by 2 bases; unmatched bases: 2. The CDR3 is CASSDGQGAGNTIYF. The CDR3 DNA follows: TGTGCCAGCAGCGATGGACAGGGGGCTGGAAACACCATATATTTT. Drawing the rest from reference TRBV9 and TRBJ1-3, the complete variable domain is DSGVTQTPKHLITATGQRVTLRCSPRSGDLSVYWYQQSLDQGLQFLIQYYNGEERAKGNILERFSAQQFPDLHSELNLSSLELGDSALYFCASSDGQGAGNTIYFGEGSWLTVV.

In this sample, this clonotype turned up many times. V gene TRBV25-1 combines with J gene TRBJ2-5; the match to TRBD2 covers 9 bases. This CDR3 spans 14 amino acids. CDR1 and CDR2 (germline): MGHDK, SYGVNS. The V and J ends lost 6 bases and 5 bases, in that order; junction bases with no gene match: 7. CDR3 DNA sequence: TGTGCCAGCAGCGCGGGGGGGGGCCGGGAGACCCAGTACTTC. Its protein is CASSAGGGRETQYF.

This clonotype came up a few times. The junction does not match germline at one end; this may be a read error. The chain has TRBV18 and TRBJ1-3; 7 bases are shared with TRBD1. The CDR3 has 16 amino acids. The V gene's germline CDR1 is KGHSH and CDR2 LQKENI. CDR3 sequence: CANSPRPGGSGNTIYF. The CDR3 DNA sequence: TGTGCCAACTCACCACGCCCAGGGGGCTCTGGAAACACCATATATTTT.